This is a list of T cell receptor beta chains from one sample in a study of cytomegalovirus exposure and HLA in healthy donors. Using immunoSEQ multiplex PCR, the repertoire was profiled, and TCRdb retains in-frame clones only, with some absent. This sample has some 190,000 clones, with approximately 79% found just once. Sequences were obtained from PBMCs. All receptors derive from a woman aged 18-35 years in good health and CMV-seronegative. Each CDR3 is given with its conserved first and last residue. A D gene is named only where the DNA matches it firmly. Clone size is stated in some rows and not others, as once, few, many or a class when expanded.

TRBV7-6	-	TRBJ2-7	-	TGTGCCAGCAGCCCATCCGGGACACCGTCCTACGAGCAGTACTTC	CASSPSGTPSYEQYF
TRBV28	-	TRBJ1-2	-	TGTGCCAGCGAGGGGAGGGGCGGCTACACCTTC	CASEGRGGYTF
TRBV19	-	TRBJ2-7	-	TGTGCCAGTAGCTATGGGCTATCCGAGGACTACTACGAGCAGTACTTC	CASSYGLSEDYYEQYF
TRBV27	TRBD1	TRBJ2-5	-	TGTGCCAGCAGTTCCTATATAATCCGACAGGGCCCCCAAGAGACCCAGTACTTC	CASSSYIIRQGPQETQYF
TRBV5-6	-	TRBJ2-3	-	TGTGCCAGCAGCCCTTTCCGGGGGTTTAAAGATACGCAGTATTTT	CASSPFRGFKDTQYF
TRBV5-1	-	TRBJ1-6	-	TGCGCCAGCAGCTTGGTAGAGGGCATCTCCTATAATTCACCCCTCCACTTT	CASSLVEGISYNSPLHF
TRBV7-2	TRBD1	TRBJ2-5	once	TGTGCCAGCAGCCTAAACTCCCCGGGACAGAGGGAGACCCAGTACTTC	CASSLNSPGQRETQYF
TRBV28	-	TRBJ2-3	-	TGTGCCAGCAGTCAGAATGCGGGGGATACGCAGTATTTT	CASSQNAGDTQYF
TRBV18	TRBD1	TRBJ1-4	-	TGTGCCAGCTCACAGGGGGCGGATGAAAAACTGTTTTTT	CASSQGADEKLFF
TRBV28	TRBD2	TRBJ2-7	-	TGTGCCAGCAAGGGACTAGCGGGAGAGATGACAGGGTGGGAGCAGTACTTC	CASKGLAGEMTGWEQYF
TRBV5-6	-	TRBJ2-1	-	TGTGCCAGCAGCTTGTCCAGTGAGCAGTTCTTC	CASSLSSEQFF
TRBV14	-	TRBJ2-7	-	TGTGCCAGCAGCCAAGGCGCCAGGGTCTACGAGCAGTACTTC	CASSQGARVYEQYF
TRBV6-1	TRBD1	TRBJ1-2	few	TGTGCCGGGGCTGACAGGGGACCCTATGGCTACACCTTC	CAGADRGPYGYTF
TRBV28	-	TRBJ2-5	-	TGTGCCAGCAGTTCCCCGGGGAGAAGCGAGACCCAGTACTTC	CASSSPGRSETQYF
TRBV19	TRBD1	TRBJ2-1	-	TGTGCCAGTAGTATATCACAGGGGGGTTACAATGAGCAGTTCTTC	CASSISQGGYNEQFF
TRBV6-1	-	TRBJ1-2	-	TGTGCCAGCAGTTGGGAGGGGAACTATGGCTACACCTTC	CASSWEGNYGYTF
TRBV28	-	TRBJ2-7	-	TGTGCCAGCAGTTTAATTGGGGGCCCCAGCTCCTACGAGCAGTACTTC	CASSLIGGPSSYEQYF
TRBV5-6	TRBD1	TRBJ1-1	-	TGTGCCAGCAGCTTATGGGACAGCTTAATGAACACTGAAGCTTTCTTT	CASSLWDSLMNTEAFF
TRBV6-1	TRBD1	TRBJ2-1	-	TGTGCCAGCAGTGAACAGGCACAGGGGACCTACAATGAGCAGTTCTTC	CASSEQAQGTYNEQFF
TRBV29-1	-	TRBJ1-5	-	TGCAGCGTTGAAAGCGGATTCAATCAGCCCCAGCATTTT	CSVESGFNQPQHF
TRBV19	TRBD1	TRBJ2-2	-	TGTGCCAGTAGTATCAGTCTAGGGACAGGGAACACCGGGGAGCTGTTTTTT	CASSISLGTGNTGELFF
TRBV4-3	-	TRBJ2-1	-	TGCGCCAGCAGCCAAGCTCGCGGGTATGAGCAGTTCTTC	CASSQARGYEQFF
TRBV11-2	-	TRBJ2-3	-	TGTGCCAGCGGCCCAAGAGATACGCAGTATTTT	CASGPRDTQYF
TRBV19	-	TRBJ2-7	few	TGTGCCAGTAGTTTCGGTGGCGGCAATTACGAGCAGTACTTC	CASSFGGGNYEQYF
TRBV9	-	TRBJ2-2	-	TGTGCCAGCAGCCCTATAAGTCTTGGCACCGGGGAGCTGTTTTTT	CASSPISLGTGELFF
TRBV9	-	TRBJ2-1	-	TGTGCCAGCAGCGAAACAGGTTATGGGGGGAATGAGCAGTTCTTC	CASSETGYGGNEQFF
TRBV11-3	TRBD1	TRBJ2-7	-	TGTGCCAGCAGCCCGGGGACAGGGGCGTTCTACGAGCAGTACTTC	CASSPGTGAFYEQYF
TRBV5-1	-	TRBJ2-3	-	TGCGCCAGCACCCCTCTGGAGGGGGGGGCAGATACGCAGTATTTT	CASTPLEGGADTQYF
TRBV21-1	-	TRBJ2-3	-	TGTGCCAGCACCAAAGTCTGCAGACTCACAGATACGCAGTATTTT	CASTKVCRLTDTQYF
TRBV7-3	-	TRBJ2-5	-	TGTGCCAGCAGAAAGAACACCACGATTCACCAAGAGACCCAGTACTTC	CASRKNTTIHQETQYF
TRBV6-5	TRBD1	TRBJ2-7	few	TGTGCCACCGCTATCGGACAGGGTGGTTACGAGCAGTACTTC	CATAIGQGGYEQYF
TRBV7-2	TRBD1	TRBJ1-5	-	TGTGCCAGCAGCTTAGCTGATGCAGGGGGCCAGCCCCAGCATTTT	CASSLADAGGQPQHF
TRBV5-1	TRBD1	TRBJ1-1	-	TGCGCCAGCAGCCGGGGACAGGGGAACACTGAAGCTTTCTTT	CASSRGQGNTEAFF
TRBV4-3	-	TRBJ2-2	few	TGCGCCAGCAGCCAAGAACAGGGTAGCAACACCGGGGAGCTGTTTTTT	CASSQEQGSNTGELFF
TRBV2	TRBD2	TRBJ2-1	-	TGTGCCAGCAGGGTAGCGGGAGCTGGGAATGAGCAGTTCTTC	CASRVAGAGNEQFF
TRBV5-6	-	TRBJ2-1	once	TGTGCCAGCAGCCCGACGGGAGACAATGAGCAGTTCTTC	CASSPTGDNEQFF
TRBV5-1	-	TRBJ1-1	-	TGCGCCAGCAGCTTGGGGCAGATGAACACTGAAGCTTTCTTT	CASSLGQMNTEAFF
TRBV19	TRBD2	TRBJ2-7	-	TGTGCCAGTAGTATCACTAGCGGGGGGACCTACGAGCAGTACTTC	CASSITSGGTYEQYF
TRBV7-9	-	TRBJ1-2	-	TGTGCCAGCAGCTTCGGGGATCCTGGCTACACCTTC	CASSFGDPGYTF
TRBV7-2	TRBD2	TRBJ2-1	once	TGTGCCAGCAGCTTAGTCCCAGCGGGGGGTCGGGAGCAGTTCTTC	CASSLVPAGGREQFF
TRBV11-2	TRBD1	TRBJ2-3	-	TGTGCCAGCAGCGCCAACAGGGGGCCTAGCACAGATACGCAGTATTTT	CASSANRGPSTDTQYF
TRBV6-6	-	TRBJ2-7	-	TGTGCCAGCAGCCCTGCGAGTGAGCAGTACTTC	CASSPASEQYF
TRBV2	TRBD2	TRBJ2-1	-	TGTGCCAGCAGACGCTCTAGCGGAGCCTACAATGAGCAGTTCTTC	CASRRSSGAYNEQFF
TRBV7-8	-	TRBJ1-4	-	TGTGCCAGCAGCTTAGCGGGGGGAGGAGCTAATGAAAAACTGTTTTTT	CASSLAGGGANEKLFF
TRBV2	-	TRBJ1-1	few	TGTGCCAGCAGGAAGGACATCATGAACACTGAAGCTTTCTTT	CASRKDIMNTEAFF
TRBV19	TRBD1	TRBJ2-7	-	TGTGCCAGTAGTCCCACGACAGGGATTGAGGACGAGCAGTACTTC	CASSPTTGIEDEQYF
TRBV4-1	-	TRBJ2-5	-	TGCGCCAGCAGCCCACTTTCATGGGAGCGGACCCAAGAGACCCAGTACTTC	CASSPLSWERTQETQYF